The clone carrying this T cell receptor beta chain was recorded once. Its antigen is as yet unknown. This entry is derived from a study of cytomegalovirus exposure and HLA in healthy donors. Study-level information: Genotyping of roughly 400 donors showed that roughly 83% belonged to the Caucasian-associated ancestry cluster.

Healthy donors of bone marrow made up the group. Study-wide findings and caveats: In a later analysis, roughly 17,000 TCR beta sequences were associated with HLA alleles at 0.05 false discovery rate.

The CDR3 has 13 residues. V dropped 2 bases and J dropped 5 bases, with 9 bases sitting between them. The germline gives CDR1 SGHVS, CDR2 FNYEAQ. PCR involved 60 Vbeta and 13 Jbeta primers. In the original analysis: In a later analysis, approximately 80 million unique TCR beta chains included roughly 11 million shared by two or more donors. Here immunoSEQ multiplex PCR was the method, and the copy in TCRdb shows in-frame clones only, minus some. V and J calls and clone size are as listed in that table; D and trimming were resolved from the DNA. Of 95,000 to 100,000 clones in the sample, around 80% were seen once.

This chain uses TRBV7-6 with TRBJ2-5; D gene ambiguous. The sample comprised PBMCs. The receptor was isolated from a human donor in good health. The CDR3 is CASSLITIETQYF. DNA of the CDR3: TGTGCCAGCAGCTTAATCACAATCGAGACCCAGTACTTC.